This T cell receptor beta chain appears in the sequencing data of a study of blood T cell repertoires in COVID-19. The germline V gene has CDR1 SGHRS and CDR2 YFSETQ. The ends were cut back, 3 bases at V and 4 bases at J, with 16 bases in the middle. CDR3 size: 15 residues. Only in-frame clones appear in the TCRdb table, and some are missing; sequencing was by immunoSEQ multiplex PCR. The sample lists about 330,000 clones, around 87% occurring once. Donors of Cohort 3 who recovered were those that had two negative PCRs, clearance, or symptom resolution. This TCR derives from a woman aged 25-40 years who had recovered from COVID-19. V usage is TRBV5-1 and J usage is TRBJ1-1; tentative D call: TRBD1 (6 bases). The sequencing input was PBMCs or T cells enriched from blood (not recorded which). CDR3 DNA: TGCGCCAGCAGCTACCTGGGGGCGTGGGGCACTGAAGCTTTCTTT. It is translated as CASSYLGAWGTEAFF.